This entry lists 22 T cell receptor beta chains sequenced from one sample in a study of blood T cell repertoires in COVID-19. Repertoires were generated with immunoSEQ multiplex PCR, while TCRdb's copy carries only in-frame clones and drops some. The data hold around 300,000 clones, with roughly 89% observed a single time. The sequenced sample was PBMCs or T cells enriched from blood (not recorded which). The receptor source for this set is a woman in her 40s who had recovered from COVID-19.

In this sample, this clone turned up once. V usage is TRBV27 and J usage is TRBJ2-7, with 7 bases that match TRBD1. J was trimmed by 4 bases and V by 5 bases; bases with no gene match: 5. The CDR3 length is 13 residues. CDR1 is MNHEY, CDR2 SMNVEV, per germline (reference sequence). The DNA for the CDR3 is TGTGCCAGCAGTCAGGGGGATAAATACGAGCAGTACTTC. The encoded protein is CASSQGDKYEQYF.

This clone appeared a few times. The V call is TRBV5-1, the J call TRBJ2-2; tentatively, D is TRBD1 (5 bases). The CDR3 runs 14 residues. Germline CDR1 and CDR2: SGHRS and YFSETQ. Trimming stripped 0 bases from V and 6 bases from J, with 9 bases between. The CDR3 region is CASSLAQVAGELFF. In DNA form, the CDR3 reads TGCGCCAGCAGCTTGGCACAGGTCGCCGGGGAGCTGTTTTTT.

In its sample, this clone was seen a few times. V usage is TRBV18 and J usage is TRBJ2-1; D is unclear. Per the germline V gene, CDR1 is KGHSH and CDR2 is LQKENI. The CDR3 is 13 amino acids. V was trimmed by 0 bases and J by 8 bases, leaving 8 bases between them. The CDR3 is CASSPPSLDEQFF. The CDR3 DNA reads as TGTGCCAGCTCACCACCGAGTCTGGATGAGCAGTTCTTC.

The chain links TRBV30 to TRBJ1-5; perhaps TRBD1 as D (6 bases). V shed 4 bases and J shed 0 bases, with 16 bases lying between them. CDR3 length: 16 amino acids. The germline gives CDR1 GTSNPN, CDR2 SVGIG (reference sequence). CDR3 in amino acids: CAWKGRGGLSNQPQHF. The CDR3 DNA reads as TGTGCCTGGAAGGGTCGCGGGGGGCTTAGCAATCAGCCCCAGCATTTT.

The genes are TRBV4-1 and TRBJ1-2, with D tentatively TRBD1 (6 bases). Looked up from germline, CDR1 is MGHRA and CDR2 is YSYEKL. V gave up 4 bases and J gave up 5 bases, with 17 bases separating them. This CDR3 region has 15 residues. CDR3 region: CASSLQGQAPYGYTF. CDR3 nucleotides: TGCGCCAGCAGCCTACAGGGACAAGCTCCATATGGCTACACCTTC.

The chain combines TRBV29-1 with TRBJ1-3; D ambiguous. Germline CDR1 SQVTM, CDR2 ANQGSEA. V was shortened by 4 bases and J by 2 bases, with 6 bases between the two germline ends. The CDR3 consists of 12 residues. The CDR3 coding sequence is TGCAGCGTTGGGCTCCCTGGAAACACCATATATTTT. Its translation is CSVGLPGNTIYF.

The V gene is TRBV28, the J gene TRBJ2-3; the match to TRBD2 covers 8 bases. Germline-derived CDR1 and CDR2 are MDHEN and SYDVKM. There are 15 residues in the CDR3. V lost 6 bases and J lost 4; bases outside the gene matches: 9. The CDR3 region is CASSFTGGMPDTQYF. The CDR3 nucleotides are TGTGCCAGCAGCTTCACGGGGGGGATGCCAGATACGCAGTATTTT.

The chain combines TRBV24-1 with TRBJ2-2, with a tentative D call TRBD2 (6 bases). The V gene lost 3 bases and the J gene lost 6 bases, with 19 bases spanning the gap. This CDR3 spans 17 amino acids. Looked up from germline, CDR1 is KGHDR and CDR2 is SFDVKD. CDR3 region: CATSDGGTGKLAGELFF. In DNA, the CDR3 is TGTGCCACCAGTGATGGGGGGACGGGAAAGCTCGCCGGGGAGCTGTTTTTT.

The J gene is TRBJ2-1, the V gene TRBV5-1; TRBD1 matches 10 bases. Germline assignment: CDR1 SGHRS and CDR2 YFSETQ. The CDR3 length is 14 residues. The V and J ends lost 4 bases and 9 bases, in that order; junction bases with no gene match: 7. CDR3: CASSPGTGVGEQFF. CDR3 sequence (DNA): TGCGCCAGCAGCCCCGGGACAGGGGTTGGTGAGCAGTTCTTC.

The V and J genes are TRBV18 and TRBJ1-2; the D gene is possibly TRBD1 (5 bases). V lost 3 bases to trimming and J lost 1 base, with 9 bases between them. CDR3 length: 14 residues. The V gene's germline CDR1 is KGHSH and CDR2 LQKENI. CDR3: CASSPSGNNYGYTF. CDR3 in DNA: TGTGCCAGCTCACCCTCAGGGAATAACTATGGCTACACCTTC.

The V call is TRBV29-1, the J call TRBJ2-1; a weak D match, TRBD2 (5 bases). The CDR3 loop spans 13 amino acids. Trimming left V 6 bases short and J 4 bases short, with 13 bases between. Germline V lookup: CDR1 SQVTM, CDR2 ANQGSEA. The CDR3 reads CSVQGGSYNEQFF. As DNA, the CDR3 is TGCAGCGTACAAGGAGGCAGTTACAATGAGCAGTTCTTC.

CDR3 protein: CASSSSPGDYGYTF. The CDR3 nucleotides are TGTGCCAGCAGCTCGAGTCCAGGGGATTATGGCTACACCTTC. V usage is TRBV11-2 and J usage is TRBJ1-2; possible D gene TRBD1, 6 bases. The CDR3 spans 14 residues. Trimming cost V 4 bases and J 5 bases, with 14 bases left between them. The germline V gene encodes CDR1 SGHAT and CDR2 FQNNGV.

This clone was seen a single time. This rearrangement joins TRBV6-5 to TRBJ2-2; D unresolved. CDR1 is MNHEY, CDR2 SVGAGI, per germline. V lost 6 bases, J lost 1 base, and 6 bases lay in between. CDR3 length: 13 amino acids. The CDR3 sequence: CASRTVNTGELFF. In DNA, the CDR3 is TGTGCCAGCAGGACTGTGAACACCGGGGAGCTGTTTTTT.

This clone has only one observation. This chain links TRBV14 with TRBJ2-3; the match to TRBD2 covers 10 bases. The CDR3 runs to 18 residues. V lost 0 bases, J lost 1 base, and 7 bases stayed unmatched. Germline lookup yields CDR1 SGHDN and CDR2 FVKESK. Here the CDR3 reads CASSQELIAGGRTDTQYF. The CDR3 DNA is TGTGCCAGCAGCCAAGAACTAATAGCGGGGGGTCGCACAGATACGCAGTATTTT.

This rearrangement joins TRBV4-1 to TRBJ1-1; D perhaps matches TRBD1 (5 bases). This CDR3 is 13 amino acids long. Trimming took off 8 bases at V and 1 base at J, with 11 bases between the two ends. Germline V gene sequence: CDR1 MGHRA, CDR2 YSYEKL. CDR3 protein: CASLGGRNTEAFF. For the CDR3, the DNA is TGCGCCAGCTTGGGGGGTCGGAACACTGAAGCTTTCTTT.

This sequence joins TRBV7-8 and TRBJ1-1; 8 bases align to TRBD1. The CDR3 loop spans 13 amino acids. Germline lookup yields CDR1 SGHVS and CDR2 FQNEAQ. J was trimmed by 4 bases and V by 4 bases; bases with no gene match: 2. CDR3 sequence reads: CASSSGGGTEAFF. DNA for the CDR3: TGTGCCAGCAGCTCAGGGGGCGGCACTGAAGCTTTCTTT.

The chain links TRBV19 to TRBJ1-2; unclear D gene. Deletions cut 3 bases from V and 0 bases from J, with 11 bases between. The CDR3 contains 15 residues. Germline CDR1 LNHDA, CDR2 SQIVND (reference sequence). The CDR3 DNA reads TGTGCCAGTAGTATGGGTAGCCTGCCTAACTATGGCTACACCTTC. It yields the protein CASSMGSLPNYGYTF.

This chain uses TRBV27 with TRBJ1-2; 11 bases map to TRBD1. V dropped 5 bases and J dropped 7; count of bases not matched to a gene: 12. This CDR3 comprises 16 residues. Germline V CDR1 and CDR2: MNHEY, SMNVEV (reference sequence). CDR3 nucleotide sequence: TGTGCCAGCAGTCTGGGACAGGGGGGGAGCGCGCGTGGCTACACCTTC. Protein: CASSLGQGGSARGYTF.

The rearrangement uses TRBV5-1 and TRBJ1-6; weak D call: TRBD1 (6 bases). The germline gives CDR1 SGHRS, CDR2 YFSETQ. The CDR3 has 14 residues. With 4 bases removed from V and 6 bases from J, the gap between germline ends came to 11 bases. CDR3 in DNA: TGCGCCAGCAGCCAGGGGACATTTAATTCACCCCTCCACTTT. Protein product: CASSQGTFNSPLHF.

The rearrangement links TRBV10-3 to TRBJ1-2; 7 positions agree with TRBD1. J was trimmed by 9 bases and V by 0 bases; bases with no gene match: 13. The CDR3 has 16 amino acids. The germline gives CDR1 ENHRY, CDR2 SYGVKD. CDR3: CAISESHSTGKRSYTF. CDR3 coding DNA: TGTGCCATCAGTGAGTCCCACTCGACAGGGAAGAGGAGCTACACCTTC.

CDR3 protein: CASSSYSAGELFF. The DNA of the CDR3 is TGTGCCAGCAGCTCTTATTCGGCCGGGGAGCTGTTTTTT. The chain is built from TRBV14 and TRBJ2-2, with D uncertain. The CDR3 extends over 13 amino acids. The germline CDR1 and CDR2 sequences are SGHDN and FVKESK. The V end lost 5 bases, the J end lost 6 bases, and 10 bases lay between the germline ends.

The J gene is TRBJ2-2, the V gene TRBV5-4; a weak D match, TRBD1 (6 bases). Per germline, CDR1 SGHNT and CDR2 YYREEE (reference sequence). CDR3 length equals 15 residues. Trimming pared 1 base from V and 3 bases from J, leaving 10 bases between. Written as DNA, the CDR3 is TGTGCCAGCAGCTTGATGGACAGAGACACCGGGGAGCTGTTTTTT. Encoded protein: CASSLMDRDTGELFF.